These 15 T cell receptor beta chains were sequenced from one sample in a study of cytomegalovirus exposure and HLA in healthy donors. It was with 60 Vbeta and 13 Jbeta primers that the PCR ran. Produced via immunoSEQ multiplex PCR; TCRdb's table is partial and in-frame only. The sample holds some 190,000 clones, about 88% seen once. Sequencing was done on a sample of PBMCs. The origin of the receptors is a woman between 25 and 40 years old in good health and CMV-seronegative.

This clone was recorded only once. The chain links TRBV10-2 to TRBJ1-2; D not certain. The CDR3 spans 17 residues. V lost 0 bases to trimming and J lost 5 bases, with 19 bases between them. Germline V gives CDR1 WSHSY, CDR2 SAAADI. The CDR3 coding sequence is TGCGCCAGCAGTGAGTCGGCAGGCCTTCCCGTTCCATATGGCTACACCTTC. Its translation: CASSESAGLPVPYGYTF.

J is TRBJ2-7 and V is TRBV28; D perhaps matches TRBD1 (5 bases). V was trimmed by 7 bases and J by 0 bases, leaving 19 bases between them. Germline-derived CDR1 and CDR2 are MDHEN and SYDVKM. The CDR3 has 16 amino acids. CDR3: CASIPRSQVLSYEQYF. Written as DNA, the CDR3 is TGTGCCAGCATCCCTAGATCACAGGTACTCTCCTACGAGCAGTACTTC.

This chain uses TRBV2 with TRBJ1-1, with a weak D call TRBD1 (6 bases). The germline CDR1 and CDR2 sequences are SNHLY and FYNNEI. V was shortened by 5 bases and J by 8 bases, with 12 bases between the two germline ends. The CDR3 has 12 residues. The chain's CDR3 is CASSPDRYEAFF. CDR3 in DNA: TGTGCCAGCAGTCCGGACAGATACGAAGCTTTCTTT.

This chain connects TRBV6-1 to TRBJ2-3, with 13 positions matching TRBD2. V lost 8 bases and J lost 4; bases outside the gene matches: 3. The CDR3 contains 14 residues. Germline V CDR1 and CDR2: MNHNS, SASEGT. CDR3 sequence: CASVLAGGPDTQYF. DNA for the CDR3: TGTGCCAGCGTACTAGCGGGGGGGCCAGATACGCAGTATTTT.

This chain joins TRBV28 and TRBJ2-7, with 9 bases aligning to TRBD1. The CDR3 is made up of 14 amino acids. The germline gives CDR1 MDHEN, CDR2 SYDVKM. With 3 bases clipped from V and 7 bases from J, the junction kept 7 bases outside the gene matches. In DNA form, the CDR3 reads TGTGCCAGCAGTTTGGACAGGGGTTTGGCAGAGCAGTACTTC. It is translated as CASSLDRGLAEQYF.

This chain joins TRBV30 and TRBJ2-5; D is perhaps TRBD2 (6 bases). This CDR3 has 14 residues. Trimming removed 0 bases from V and 5 bases from J, with 13 bases in between. CDR1 and CDR2 (germline): GTSNPN, SVGIG (reference sequence). The CDR3 bases are TGTGCCTGGAGTGTACGGGTTGGGGGGGAGACCCAGTACTTC. Translating gives CAWSVRVGGETQYF.

This chain links TRBV10-3 with TRBJ2-7, with 7 bases identical to TRBD2. The germline V gene has CDR1 ENHRY and CDR2 SYGVKD. The CDR3 is made up of 14 amino acids. The ends lost 3 bases at V and 3 bases at J; junction bases unmatched: 5. The CDR3 DNA reads TGTGCCATCAGTGATGAAGCGGGATACTACGAGCAGTACTTC. This translates into CAISDEAGYYEQYF.

The rearrangement uses TRBV19 and TRBJ2-2; the match to TRBD1 covers 11 bases. V shed 6 bases and J 6 bases; nucleotides not matched to a gene: 3. The germline CDR1 and CDR2 sequences are LNHDA and SQIVND (reference sequence). The CDR3 has 14 residues. CDR3: CASSRDRGSGELFF. The DNA of the CDR3 is TGTGCCAGTAGCAGGGACAGGGGGTCCGGGGAGCTGTTTTTT.

This chain uses TRBV27 with TRBJ2-3, with 15 bases fitting TRBD2. Germline CDR1 reads MNHEY; CDR2 reads SMNVEV (reference sequence). V lost 6 bases and J lost 4; bases outside the gene matches: 14. The CDR3 consists of 19 residues. Written as DNA, the CDR3 is TGTGCCAGCAGCAAACGAGGACTAGCGGGAGGGCAGGTTGCAGATACGCAGTATTTT. Its translation is CASSKRGLAGGQVADTQYF.

This clone was detected only once. This same CDR3 is encoded by further DNA sequences in the sample. The gene calls are TRBV5-1 and TRBJ2-3, with 11 bases lining up with TRBD2. Germline CDR1 and CDR2: SGHRS and YFSETQ. CDR3 length equals 14 residues. J gave up 5 bases and V 2 bases, and 1 base lay outside the gene matches. The CDR3: CASSLGLAGDTQYF. In nucleotides, the CDR3 is TGCGCCAGCAGCTTAGGACTAGCGGGAGATACGCAGTATTTT.

The chain employs TRBV2 and TRBJ2-1; 8 nucleotides agree with TRBD2. J was trimmed by 7 bases and V by 7 bases; bases with no gene match: 9. This CDR3 spans 14 amino acids. CDR1 and CDR2 (germline): SNHLY, FYNNEI. CDR3 protein: CASKAAGEGNEQFF. CDR3 sequence (DNA): TGTGCCAGCAAGGCAGCGGGAGAGGGAAATGAGCAGTTCTTC.

This clone was seen a few times. This chain's CDR3 is CASRQGLAGARTGELFF. CDR3 coding DNA: TGTGCCAGCAGGCAAGGACTAGCGGGGGCGAGGACCGGGGAGCTGTTTTTT. The V gene is TRBV5-4, the J gene TRBJ2-2; the match to TRBD2 covers 13 bases. CDR3 size: 17 residues. The J segment lost 5 bases and the V segment lost 5 bases, leaving 9 bases of the junction unmatched. The germline CDR1 and CDR2 sequences are SGHNT and YYREEE (reference sequence).

The genes are TRBV11-2 and TRBJ2-7; 10 bases match TRBD2. The V and J ends lost 5 bases and 6 bases, in that order; junction bases with no gene match: 7. CDR1 is SGHAT, CDR2 FQNNGV, per germline. The CDR3 consists of 14 residues. This CDR3 is CASSQTLAGAEQYF. DNA for the CDR3: TGTGCCAGCAGCCAAACCCTAGCGGGAGCCGAGCAGTACTTC.

V is TRBV2 and J is TRBJ2-2; 9 nucleotides align to TRBD2. Trimming at V came to 7 bases and at J to 1 base, leaving 1 base not matched to a gene. The CDR3 contains 14 residues. From germline, CDR1 is SNHLY and CDR2 FYNNEI. CDR3 protein: CASTTSGNTGELFF. In DNA form, the CDR3 reads TGTGCCAGCACGACTAGCGGGAACACCGGGGAGCTGTTTTTT.

This clone came up a few times. This chain links TRBV4-2 with TRBJ1-3; 7 bases line up with TRBD1. The J segment lost 0 bases and the V segment lost 4 bases, leaving 6 bases of the junction unmatched. The germline gives CDR1 LGHNA, CDR2 YNFKEQ. The CDR3 covers 16 residues. The CDR3 spells CASSRPGQTSGNTIYF. CDR3 nucleotide sequence: TGTGCCAGCAGCCGACCGGGACAGACCTCTGGAAACACCATATATTTT.